Following are 8 T cell receptor beta chains from one sample sequenced in a study of breast tumors, draining lymph nodes, adjacent tissues. TCRdb reprocessed the multiplex PCR reads with MiXCR, giving one entry per CDR3 protein. In the table there are 45,000 or so distinct CDR3 sequences, more than 20% of which are singletons. Specimen: breast tumor tissue. These receptors all come from a female donor with breast cancer. Some clones in this sample may be carry-over from other donors' samples.

This clonotype was detected many times. The rearrangement links TRBV2 to TRBJ1-2; 7 bases match TRBD1. CDR1 is SNHLY and CDR2 is FYNNEI in the germline V gene. This CDR3 has 16 residues. V lost 4 bases, J lost 2 bases, and 10 bases stayed unmatched. In DNA form, the CDR3 reads TGTGCCAGCAGTGGAGCGTGGGGACAGACAAACTATGGCTACACCTTC. It is translated as CASSGAWGQTNYGYTF.

Comment on this clonotype: A read error may be the cause here, since a much bigger clone is one base away. V and J are TRBV5-6 and TRBJ1-3; D remains unclear. CDR1 and CDR2 from the germline V gene are SGHDT and YYEEEE. The CDR3 loop spans 17 amino acids. V lost 4 bases and J lost 9, with 26 bases in between. CDR3: CASSPSGKAEVRSTIYF. CDR3 in DNA: TGTGCCAGCAGCCCCAGCGGGAAGGCGGAAGTGAGAAGCACCATATATTTT.

Worth noting for this clonotype: A much more abundant neighbour one base away suggests this may be a read error. This rearrangement joins TRBV3-1 to TRBJ2-7; D not resolved. CDR3 size: 13 residues. CDR1 is LGHDT, CDR2 YNNKEL, per germline (reference sequence). Trimming shortened V by 1 base and J by 0 bases, and 4 bases separated the two germline ends. Written as DNA, the CDR3 is TGTGCCAGCAGCCAAGGCTGCTCCTACGAGCAGTACTTC. The encoded protein is CASSQGCSYEQYF.

This clonotype was picked up many times. This chain joins TRBV9 and TRBJ2-5; 10 bases map to TRBD2. CDR3 size: 15 residues. The germline gives CDR1 SGDLS, CDR2 YYNGEE. The V gene end was trimmed by 3 bases and the J gene end by 5 bases; junction bases not matched to a gene: 7. The CDR3 DNA follows: TGTGCCAGCAGCGCATCTAGCGGGAGTGAGGAGACCCAGTACTTC. This gives the protein CASSASSGSEETQYF.

This clonotype showed up many times. The rearrangement links TRBV6-5 to TRBJ2-7, with 7 positions matching TRBD1. CDR1 MNHEY and CDR2 SVGAGI come from the germline V gene. Unmatched junction bases numbered 8, after V lost 0 bases and J lost 6 bases. The CDR3 spans 15 residues. This CDR3 reads CASSYSIMRGREQYF. CDR3 bases: TGTGCCAGCAGTTACTCGATAATGAGGGGGCGCGAGCAGTACTTC.

A note on this clonotype: A much larger clone is a single base away; this may be a read error. V is TRBV9 and J is TRBJ1-2; D gene uncertain. Germline lookup yields CDR1 SGDLS and CDR2 YYNGEE. The CDR3 consists of 13 residues. The CDR3: CASGVPGIVGYTF. CDR3 coding DNA: TGTGCCAGCGGCGTACCGGGGATTGTGGGCTACACCTTC.

This clonotype came up many times. The chain couples TRBV7-9 to TRBJ1-2; a possible D gene is TRBD1 (5 bases). Germline lookup yields CDR1 SEHNR and CDR2 FQNEAQ (reference sequence). Trimming cost V 1 base and J 5 bases, with 11 bases left between them. The CDR3 runs 14 residues. For the CDR3, the DNA is TGTGCCAGCAGCTTAGTGGGACCAGAGTATGGCTACACCTTC. It specifies CASSLVGPEYGYTF.

This clonotype was recorded many times. The rearrangement joins TRBV6-6 to TRBJ1-2, with D perhaps TRBD1 (5 bases). The V end lost 10 bases, the J end lost 4 bases, and 13 bases lay between the germline ends. The CDR3 is 12 amino acids. Looked up from germline, CDR1 is MNHNY and CDR2 is SVGAGI (reference sequence). The CDR3 loop is CAIGGVGYGYTF. The CDR3 bases are TGTGCCATCGGGGGGGTGGGCTATGGCTACACCTTC.